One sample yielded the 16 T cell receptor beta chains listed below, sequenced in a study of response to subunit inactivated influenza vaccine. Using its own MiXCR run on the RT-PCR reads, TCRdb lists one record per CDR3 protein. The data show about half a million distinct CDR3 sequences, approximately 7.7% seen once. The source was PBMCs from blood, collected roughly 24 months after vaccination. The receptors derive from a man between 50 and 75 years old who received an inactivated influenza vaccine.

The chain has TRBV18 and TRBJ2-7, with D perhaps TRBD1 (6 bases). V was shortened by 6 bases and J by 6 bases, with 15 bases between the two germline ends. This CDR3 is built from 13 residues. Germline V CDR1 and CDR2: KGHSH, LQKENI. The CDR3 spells CASSPGTLGEQYF. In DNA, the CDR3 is TGTGCCAGCTCCCCCGGGACATTAGGCGAGCAGTACTTC.

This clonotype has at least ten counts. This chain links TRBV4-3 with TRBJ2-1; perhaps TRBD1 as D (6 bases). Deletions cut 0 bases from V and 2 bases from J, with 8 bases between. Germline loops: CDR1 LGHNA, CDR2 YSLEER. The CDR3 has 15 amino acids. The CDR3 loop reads CASSQDTGPYNEQFF. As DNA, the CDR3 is TGCGCCAGCAGCCAAGATACAGGGCCCTACAATGAGCAGTTCTTC.

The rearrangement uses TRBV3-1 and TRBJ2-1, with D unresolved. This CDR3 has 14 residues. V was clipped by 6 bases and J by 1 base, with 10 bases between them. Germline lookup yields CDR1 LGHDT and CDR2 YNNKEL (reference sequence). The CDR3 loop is CASSQLLSYNEQFF. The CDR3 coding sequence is TGTGCCAGCAGTCAGTTACTTTCCTACAATGAGCAGTTCTTC.

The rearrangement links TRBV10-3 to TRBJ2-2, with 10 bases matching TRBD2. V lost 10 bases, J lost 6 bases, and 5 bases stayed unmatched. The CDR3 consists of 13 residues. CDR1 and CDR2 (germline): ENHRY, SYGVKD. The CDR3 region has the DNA TGTGCCACCGCTAGCGGGAGCTCCGGGGAGCTGTTTTTT. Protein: CATASGSSGELFF.

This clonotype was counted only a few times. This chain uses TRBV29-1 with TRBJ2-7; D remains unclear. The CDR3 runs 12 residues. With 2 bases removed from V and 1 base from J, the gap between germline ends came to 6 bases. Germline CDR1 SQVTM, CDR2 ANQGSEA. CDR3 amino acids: CSVETGSYEQYF. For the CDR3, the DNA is TGCAGCGTTGAAACCGGGTCCTACGAGCAGTACTTC.

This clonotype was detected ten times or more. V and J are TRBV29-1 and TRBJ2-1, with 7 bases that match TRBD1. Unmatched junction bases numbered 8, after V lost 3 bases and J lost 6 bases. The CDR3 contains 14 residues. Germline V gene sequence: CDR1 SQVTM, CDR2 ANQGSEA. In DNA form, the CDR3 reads TGCAGCGTTGACCGGGACAGAGGATTCAATGAGCAGTTCTTC. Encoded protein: CSVDRDRGFNEQFF.

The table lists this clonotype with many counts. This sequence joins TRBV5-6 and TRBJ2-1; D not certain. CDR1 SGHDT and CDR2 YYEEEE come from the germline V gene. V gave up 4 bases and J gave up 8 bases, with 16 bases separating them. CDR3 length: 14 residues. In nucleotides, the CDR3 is TGTGCCAGCAGCCCCTCTTTCTTGCCCGATGAGCAGTTCTTC. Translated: CASSPSFLPDEQFF.

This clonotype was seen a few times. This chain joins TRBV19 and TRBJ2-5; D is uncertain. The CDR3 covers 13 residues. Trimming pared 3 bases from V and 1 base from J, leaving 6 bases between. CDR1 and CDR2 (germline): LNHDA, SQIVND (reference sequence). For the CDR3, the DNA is TGTGCCAGTAGTATCCAGAGCCAAGAGACCCAGTACTTC. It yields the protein CASSIQSQETQYF.

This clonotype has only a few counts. The CDR3 is CASLYGGGNEQFF. CDR3 DNA sequence: TGTGCCAGCCTCTACGGTGGGGGTAATGAGCAGTTCTTC. The chain is built from TRBV11-2 and TRBJ2-1; D is perhaps TRBD1 or TRBD2 (5 bases each). The CDR3 spans 13 residues. The germline gives CDR1 SGHAT, CDR2 FQNNGV. The V end lost 8 bases, the J end lost 7 bases, and 15 bases lay between the germline ends.

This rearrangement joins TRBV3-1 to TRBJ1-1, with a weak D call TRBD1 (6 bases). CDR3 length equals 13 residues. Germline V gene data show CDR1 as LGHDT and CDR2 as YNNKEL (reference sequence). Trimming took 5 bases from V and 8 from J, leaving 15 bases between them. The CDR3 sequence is CASSAQQGVEAFF. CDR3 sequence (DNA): TGTGCCAGCAGCGCTCAACAGGGCGTGGAAGCTTTCTTT.

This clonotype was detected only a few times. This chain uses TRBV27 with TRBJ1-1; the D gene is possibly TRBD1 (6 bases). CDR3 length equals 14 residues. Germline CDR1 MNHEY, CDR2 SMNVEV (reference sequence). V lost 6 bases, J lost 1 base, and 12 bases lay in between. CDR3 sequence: CASRRQAPNTEAFF. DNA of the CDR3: TGTGCCAGCAGACGACAGGCGCCGAACACTGAAGCTTTCTTT.

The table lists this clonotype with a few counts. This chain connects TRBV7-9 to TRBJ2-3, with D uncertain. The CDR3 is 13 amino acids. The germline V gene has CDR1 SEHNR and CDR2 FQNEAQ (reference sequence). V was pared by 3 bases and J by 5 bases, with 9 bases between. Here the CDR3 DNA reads TGTGCCAGCAGCTTTCGGAGAGGAGATACGCAGTATTTT. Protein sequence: CASSFRRGDTQYF. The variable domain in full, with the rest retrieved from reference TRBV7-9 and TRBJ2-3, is DTGVSQNPRHKITKRGQNVTFRCDPISEHNRLYWYRQTLGQGPEFLTYFQNEAQLEKSRLLSDRFSAERPKGSFSTLEIQRTEQGDSAMYLCASSFRRGDTQYFGPGTRLTVL.

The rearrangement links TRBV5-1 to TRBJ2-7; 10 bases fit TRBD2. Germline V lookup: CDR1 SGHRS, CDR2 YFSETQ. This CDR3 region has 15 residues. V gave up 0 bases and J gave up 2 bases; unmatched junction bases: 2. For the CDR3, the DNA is TGCGCCAGCAGCTTGGATAGCGGGGGGCCCTACGAGCAGTACTTC. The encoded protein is CASSLDSGGPYEQYF.

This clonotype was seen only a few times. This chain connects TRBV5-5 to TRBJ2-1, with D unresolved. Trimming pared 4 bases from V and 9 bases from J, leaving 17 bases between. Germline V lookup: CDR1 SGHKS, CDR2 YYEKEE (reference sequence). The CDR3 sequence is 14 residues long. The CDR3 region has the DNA TGTGCCAGCAGCACGGCTTTGGGTTTGGGTGAGCAGTTCTTC. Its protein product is CASSTALGLGEQFF.

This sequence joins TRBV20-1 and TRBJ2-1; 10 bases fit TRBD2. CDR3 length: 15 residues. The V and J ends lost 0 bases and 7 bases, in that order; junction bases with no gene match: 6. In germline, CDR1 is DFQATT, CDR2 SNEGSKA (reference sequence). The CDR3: CSARDGAGGPNEQFF. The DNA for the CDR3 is TGCAGTGCTAGAGACGGAGCGGGGGGGCCAAATGAGCAGTTCTTC.

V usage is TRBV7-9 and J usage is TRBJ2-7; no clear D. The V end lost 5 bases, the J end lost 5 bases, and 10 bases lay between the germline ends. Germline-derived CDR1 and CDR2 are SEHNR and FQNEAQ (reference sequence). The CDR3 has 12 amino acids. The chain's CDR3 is CASSGEWNEQYF. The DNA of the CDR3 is TGTGCCAGCAGCGGTGAGTGGAACGAGCAGTACTTC.